The 3 T cell receptor beta chains in this list originate from one sample, sequenced in a study of T cell responses to AZD1222 COVID-19 vaccine (dated by TCRdb to 2020 to 2023). Sample time point, as interpreted from the label and publication: baseline before first vaccination. Library construction relied on the immunoSEQ multiplex PCR assay. TCRdb took over this immuneACCESS table, retaining in-frame rearrangements with V and J assigned. Such tables are incomplete; in checked studies, under half of the missing clones stem from an unresolved V gene, and the remainder is unexplained. The sample records roughly 140,000 clones, 80% to 95% of which are singletons. Around 1.7% of the sample is in the top ten clones. This sample comprised peripheral blood, obtained on day 0 of AZD1222 vaccination. The receptors come from an adult in good health.

The chain carries TRBV14 and TRBJ2-5; D is perhaps TRBD1 or TRBD2 (6 bases each). CDR1 and CDR2 (germline): SGHDN, FVKESK. The CDR3 extends over 14 amino acids. Trimming cost V 1 base and J 4 bases, with 10 bases left between them. In DNA, the CDR3 is TGTGCCAGCAGCCAAGTACGGGGGCGAGAGACCCAGTACTTC. Translating it yields CASSQVRGRETQYF.

V usage is TRBV7-8 and J usage is TRBJ1-5; 7 positions match TRBD1. This CDR3 has 16 residues. Per the germline V gene, CDR1 is SGHVS and CDR2 is FQNEAQ. J lost 5 bases, V lost 0 bases, and 7 bases had no gene match. The CDR3 DNA sequence: TGTGCCAGCAGCTTAGCGTACAGGGGAGGTGATCAGCCCCAGCATTTT. Translating gives CASSLAYRGGDQPQHF.

The gene calls are TRBV19 and TRBJ2-1, with TRBD2 identical over 13 bases. The germline V gene encodes CDR1 LNHDA and CDR2 SQIVND (reference sequence). The CDR3 is 15 amino acids. V lost 3 bases and J lost 7; bases outside the gene matches: 3. Here the CDR3 reads CASSIGLAGVNEQFF. CDR3 bases: TGTGCCAGTAGTATTGGACTAGCGGGAGTGAATGAGCAGTTCTTC.